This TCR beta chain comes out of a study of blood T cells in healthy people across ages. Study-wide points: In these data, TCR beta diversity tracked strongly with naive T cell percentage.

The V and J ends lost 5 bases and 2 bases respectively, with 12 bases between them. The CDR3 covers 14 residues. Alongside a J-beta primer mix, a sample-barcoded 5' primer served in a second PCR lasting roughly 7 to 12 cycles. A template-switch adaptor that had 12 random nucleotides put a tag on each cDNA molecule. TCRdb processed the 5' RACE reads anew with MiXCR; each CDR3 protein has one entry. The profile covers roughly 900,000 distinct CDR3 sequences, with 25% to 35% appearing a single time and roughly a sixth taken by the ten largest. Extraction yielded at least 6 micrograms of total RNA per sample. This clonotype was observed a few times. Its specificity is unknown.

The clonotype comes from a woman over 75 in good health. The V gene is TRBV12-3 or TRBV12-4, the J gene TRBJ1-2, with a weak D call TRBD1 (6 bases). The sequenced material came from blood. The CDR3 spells CASSPGHGNYGYTF. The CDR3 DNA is TGTGCCAGCAGTCCGGGACACGGAAACTATGGCTACACCTTC.